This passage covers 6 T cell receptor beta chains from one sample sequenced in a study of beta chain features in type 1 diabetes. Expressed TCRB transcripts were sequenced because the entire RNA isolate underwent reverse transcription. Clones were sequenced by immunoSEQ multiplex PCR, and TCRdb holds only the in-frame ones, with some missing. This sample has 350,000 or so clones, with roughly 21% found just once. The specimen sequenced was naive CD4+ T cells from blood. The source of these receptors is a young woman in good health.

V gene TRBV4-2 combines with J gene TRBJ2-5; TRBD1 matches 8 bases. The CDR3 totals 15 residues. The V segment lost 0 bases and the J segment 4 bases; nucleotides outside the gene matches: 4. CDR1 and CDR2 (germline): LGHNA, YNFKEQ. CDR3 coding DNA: TGTGCCAGCAGCCAAGATCAGACAGGGGCAGAGACCCAGTACTTC. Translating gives CASSQDQTGAETQYF.

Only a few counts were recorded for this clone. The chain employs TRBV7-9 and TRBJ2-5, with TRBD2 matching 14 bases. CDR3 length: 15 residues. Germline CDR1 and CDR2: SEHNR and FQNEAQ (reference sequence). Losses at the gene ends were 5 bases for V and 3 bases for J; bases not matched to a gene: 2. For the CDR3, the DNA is TGTGCCAGCAGCCCGGGACTAGCGGGGGAAGAGACCCAGTACTTC. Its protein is CASSPGLAGEETQYF.

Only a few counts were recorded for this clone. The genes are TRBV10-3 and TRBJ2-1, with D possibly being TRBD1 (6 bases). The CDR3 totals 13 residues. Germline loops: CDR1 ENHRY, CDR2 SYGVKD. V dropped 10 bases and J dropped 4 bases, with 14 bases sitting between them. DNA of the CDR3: TGTGCCACCGGGGACCAGGGGTACAATGAGCAGTTCTTC. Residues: CATGDQGYNEQFF.

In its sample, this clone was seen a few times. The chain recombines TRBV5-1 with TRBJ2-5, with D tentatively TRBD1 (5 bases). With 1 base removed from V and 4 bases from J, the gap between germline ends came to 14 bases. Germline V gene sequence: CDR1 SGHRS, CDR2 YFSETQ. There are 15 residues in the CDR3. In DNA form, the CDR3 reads TGCGCCAGCAGCTTGACGGCGGCAGGGCGAGAGACCCAGTACTTC. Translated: CASSLTAAGRETQYF.

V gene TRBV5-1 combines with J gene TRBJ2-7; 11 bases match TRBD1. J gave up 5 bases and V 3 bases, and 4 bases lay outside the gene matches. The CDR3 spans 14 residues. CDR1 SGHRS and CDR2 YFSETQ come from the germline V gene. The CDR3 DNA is TGCGCCAGCAGCTGGGGGACAGGGGGTGACGAGCAGTACTTC. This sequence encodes CASSWGTGGDEQYF.

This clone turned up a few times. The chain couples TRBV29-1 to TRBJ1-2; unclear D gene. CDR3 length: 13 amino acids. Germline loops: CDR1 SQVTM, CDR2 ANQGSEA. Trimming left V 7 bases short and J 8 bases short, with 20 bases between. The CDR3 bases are TGCAGCGGAGGATTCTCCCCCTACCTAGGCTACACCTTC. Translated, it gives CSGGFSPYLGYTF.